Reported below is one TCR beta chain. The CDR3 covers 14 residues. Per germline, CDR1 MNHEY and CDR2 SMNVEV (reference sequence). Between the trimmed V and J ends, which lost 5 bases and 8 bases, there was a span of 18 bases. This specimen comes from a study of human T cells and chemical hapten exposure. For the study at large: How much TCR each sample yielded varied, mostly because pooled library volumes differed slightly.

TCRdb independently ran MiXCR on the RACE reads; one entry per CDR3 protein. The sample lists roughly 380,000 distinct CDR3 sequences, about 5.1% occurring once. Described time point: pre-sensitization, week 0. The treatment denotes: therapeutic diphenylcyclopropenone sensitization with weekly scalp DPC. Sample: whole blood, taken in connection with sensitization to the hapten diphenylcyclopropenone (DPC). J is TRBJ1-1 and V is TRBV27, with a weak D call TRBD1 (5 bases). This sequence was found in a woman aged 50 to 65 with alopecia areata. Some clones in this sample may be carry-over from other donors' samples. As DNA, the CDR3 is TGTGCCAGCAGTGTAGGGGTACCCGCCTTCGAAGCTTTCTTT. Protein: CASSVGVPAFEAFF.